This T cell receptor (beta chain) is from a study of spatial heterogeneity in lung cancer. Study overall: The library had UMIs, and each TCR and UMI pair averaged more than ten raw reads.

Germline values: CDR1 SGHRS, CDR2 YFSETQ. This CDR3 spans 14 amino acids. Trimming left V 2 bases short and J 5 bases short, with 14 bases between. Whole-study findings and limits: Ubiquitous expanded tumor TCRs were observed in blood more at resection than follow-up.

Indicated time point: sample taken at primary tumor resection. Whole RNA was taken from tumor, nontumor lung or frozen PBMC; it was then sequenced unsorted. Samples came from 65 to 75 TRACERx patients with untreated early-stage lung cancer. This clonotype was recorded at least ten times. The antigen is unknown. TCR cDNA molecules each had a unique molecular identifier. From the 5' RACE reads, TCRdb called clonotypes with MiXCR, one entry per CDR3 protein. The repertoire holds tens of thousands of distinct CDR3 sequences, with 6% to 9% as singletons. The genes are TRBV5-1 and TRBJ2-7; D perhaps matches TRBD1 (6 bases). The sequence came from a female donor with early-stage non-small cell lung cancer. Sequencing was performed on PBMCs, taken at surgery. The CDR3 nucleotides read TGCGCCAGCAGCTTCGGGACATCGGTTGACGAGCAGTACTTC. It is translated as CASSFGTSVDEQYF. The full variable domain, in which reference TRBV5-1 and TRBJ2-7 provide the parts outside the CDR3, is KAGVTQTPRYLIKTRGQQVTLSCSPISGHRSVSWYQQTPGQGLQFLFEYFSETQRNKGNFPGRFSGRQFSNSRSEMNVSTLELGDSALYLCASSFGTSVDEQYFGPGTRLTVT.